A selection of T cell receptor beta chains follows, all from one sample in a study of blood T cell repertoires in COVID-19. TCRdb keeps only in-frame clones here, not all; method: immunoSEQ multiplex PCR. This table has roughly 87,000 clones, approximately 84% appearing once. Sequencing used peripheral blood. Source of these receptors: an older woman with acute or convalescent COVID-19. Each CDR3 is given with its conserved first and last residue. The D gene is left open where the match is weak.

cdr3_nt,cdr3_aa,d_call,j_call,cdr3_length,v_call
TGTGCCAGCAGCGTTTCTAGCGGGGTGCACGCCGGGGAGCTGTTTTTT,CASSVSSGVHAGELFF,TRBD2,TRBJ2-2,16,TRBV9
TGTGCCAGCAGCGTACTTCCAGGGCCCTTCTCTGGGGCCAACGTCCTGACTTTC,CASSVLPGPFSGANVLTF,-,TRBJ2-6,18,TRBV9
TGCGCCAGCAGCTTGGACAGGGCTGGCTATGGCTACACCTTC,CASSLDRAGYGYTF,-,TRBJ1-2,14,TRBV5-1
TGCGCCAGCAGCTTGTCCCCGACAGGGGGAAACTATGGCTACACCTTC,CASSLSPTGGNYGYTF,TRBD1,TRBJ1-2,16,TRBV5-1
TGCGCCAGCCGTGGCGGGGGGGACACCGGGGAGCTGTTTTTT,CASRGGGDTGELFF,TRBD2,TRBJ2-2,14,TRBV10-2
TGCGCCAGCAGCTTGATAGGGGACGAGCAGTACTTC,CASSLIGDEQYF,-,TRBJ2-7,12,TRBV5-1
TGTGCCAGCAGTGAAGCCCCCGTCGGGCCCCAGCATTTT,CASSEAPVGPQHF,-,TRBJ1-5,13,TRBV6-1
TGTGCCAGCAGCCAAGATAACGGAGTTTACAATGAGCAGTTCTTC,CASSQDNGVYNEQFF,-,TRBJ2-1,15,TRBV3-1/TRBV3-2
TGTGCCAGCAGCGTAGAAGGGGCGAGACAGCCCCAGCATTTT,CASSVEGARQPQHF,-,TRBJ1-5,14,TRBV9
TGTGCGGGCAGTCTCCGGGAAAATCAGCCCCAGCATTTT,CAGSLRENQPQHF,-,TRBJ1-5,13,TRBV6-6